This T cell receptor beta chain was retrieved from a study of cytomegalovirus exposure and HLA in healthy donors. Study-wide results and limits: Upon later analysis, TCR association rates were observed to vary by HLA locus, being highest for DRB1 and lowest for HLA-C.

For this clone: Antigen: not known.

Primers: 60 Vbeta forward and 13 Jbeta reverse. Method: immunoSEQ multiplex PCR; TCRdb's copy keeps in-frame clones and lacks some. The sample holds about 91,000 clones; about nine tenths are singletons and the top ten take approximately 9.2%. The CDR3 sequence is 19 residues long. Germline loops: CDR1 LGHNA, CDR2 YNFKEQ. V lost 3 bases and J 7 bases, leaving 28 bases between the germline ends. The source is a man younger than 45 in good health and CMV-seropositive. The specimen sequenced was PBMCs. The J gene is TRBJ2-1, the V gene TRBV4-2; weak D call: TRBD2 (6 bases). The CDR3 DNA is TGTGCCAGCAGCCATAGGGTCTCGGGAGAGGGTCGTCTTTTGAATGAGCAGTTCTTC. It translates to CASSHRVSGEGRLLNEQFF.